These T cell receptor beta chains were read from a single sample in a study of cytomegalovirus exposure and HLA in healthy donors. Generated by immunoSEQ multiplex PCR, the TCRdb table keeps only in-frame clones and is missing some. The table includes approximately 180,000 clones, 75% to 85% detected once. The sequenced sample consisted of PBMCs. Receptors were obtained from a woman aged 30 to 39 in good health and CMV-seronegative. The CDR3 runs from the conserved cysteine through the conserved F or W. The D gene is left open where the match is weak. Size values are once, few and many counts, or a class for expanded clones, and some rows have none.

V gene: TRBV4-3
J gene: TRBJ2-1
clone size: -
D gene: TRBD2
CDR3 protein: CASSRQTSGGAYNEQFF
CDR3 DNA: TGCGCCAGCAGCCGACAGACTAGCGGGGGGGCCTACAATGAGCAGTTCTTC

V gene: TRBV28
J gene: TRBJ2-1
clone size: -
D gene: TRBD2
CDR3 protein: CASSSTQGRLAGYNEQFF
CDR3 DNA: TGTGCCAGCAGTTCCACACAGGGGCGACTAGCGGGCTACAATGAGCAGTTCTTC

V gene: TRBV6-1
J gene: TRBJ1-5
clone size: -
D gene: -
CDR3 protein: CASSIMWGGNQPQHF
CDR3 DNA: TGTGCCAGCAGTATAATGTGGGGAGGCAATCAGCCCCAGCATTTT

V gene: TRBV7-9
J gene: TRBJ2-5
clone size: -
D gene: TRBD2
CDR3 protein: CASSIGLALVTQYF
CDR3 DNA: TGTGCCAGCAGCATCGGACTAGCTTTAGTGACCCAGTACTTC

V gene: TRBV6-4
J gene: TRBJ2-3
clone size: -
D gene: -
CDR3 protein: CASSDSNQGDTDTQYF
CDR3 DNA: TGTGCCAGCAGTGACTCGAATCAGGGTGACACAGATACGCAGTATTTT

V gene: TRBV2
J gene: TRBJ1-6
clone size: -
D gene: TRBD1
CDR3 protein: CASSEAGTVNNSPLHF
CDR3 DNA: TGTGCCAGCAGTGAAGCGGGGACAGTGAATAATTCACCCCTCCACTTT

V gene: TRBV7-3
J gene: TRBJ2-1
clone size: -
D gene: TRBD1
CDR3 protein: CASSPGTDNEQFF
CDR3 DNA: TGTGCCAGCAGCCCAGGGACAGACAATGAGCAGTTCTTC

V gene: TRBV19
J gene: TRBJ2-6
clone size: few
D gene: TRBD1
CDR3 protein: CASSRQGDGANVLTF
CDR3 DNA: TGTGCCAGTAGTCGACAGGGAGATGGGGCCAACGTCCTGACTTTC

V gene: TRBV15
J gene: TRBJ2-5
clone size: once
D gene: -
CDR3 protein: CATSRGGPQETQYF
CDR3 DNA: TGTGCCACCAGCAGAGGGGGGCCGCAAGAGACCCAGTACTTC

V gene: TRBV5-1
J gene: TRBJ2-7
clone size: -
D gene: -
CDR3 protein: CASSLALSREQYF
CDR3 DNA: TGCGCCAGCAGCTTGGCCTTGAGCCGGGAGCAGTACTTC

V gene: TRBV9
J gene: TRBJ2-1
clone size: -
D gene: TRBD2
CDR3 protein: CASSVDWRLAGIPNEQFF
CDR3 DNA: TGTGCCAGCAGCGTAGATTGGCGACTAGCGGGGATACCCAATGAGCAGTTCTTC

V gene: TRBV6-1
J gene: TRBJ1-3
clone size: -
D gene: TRBD1
CDR3 protein: CASREQGSGNTIYF
CDR3 DNA: TGTGCCAGCAGGGAACAGGGGTCTGGAAACACCATATATTTT

V gene: TRBV4-3
J gene: TRBJ2-3
clone size: -
D gene: TRBD2
CDR3 protein: CASSRSSGGSSTDTQYF
CDR3 DNA: TGCGCCAGCAGCCGATCTAGCGGGGGCTCTAGCACAGATACGCAGTATTTT

V gene: TRBV18
J gene: TRBJ2-6
clone size: -
D gene: -
CDR3 protein: CASSPTSGANGLTF
CDR3 DNA: TGTGCCAGCTCACCAACCTCTGGGGCCAACGGCCTGACTTTC

V gene: TRBV7-8
J gene: TRBJ2-2
clone size: few
D gene: TRBD2
CDR3 protein: CASSLARWLAGSGELFF
CDR3 DNA: TGTGCCAGCAGCTTAGCGCGCTGGCTAGCGGGAAGTGGGGAGCTGTTTTTT

V gene: TRBV7-6
J gene: TRBJ1-5
clone size: -
D gene: -
CDR3 protein: CASSLVGRGRDQPQHF
CDR3 DNA: TGTGCCAGCAGCTTAGTAGGGCGGGGCCGGGATCAGCCCCAGCATTTT

V gene: TRBV4-1
J gene: TRBJ2-1
clone size: -
D gene: TRBD2
CDR3 protein: CASSRRLAGGHYNEQFF
CDR3 DNA: TGCGCCAGCAGCAGGCGACTAGCGGGAGGCCACTACAATGAGCAGTTCTTC

V gene: TRBV30
J gene: TRBJ1-4
clone size: once
D gene: -
CDR3 protein: CAWSPAEELFF
CDR3 DNA: TGTGCCTGGAGTCCCGCGGAGGAACTGTTTTTT

V gene: TRBV11-2
J gene: TRBJ2-7
clone size: -
D gene: -
CDR3 protein: CASSLARVGNEQYF
CDR3 DNA: TGTGCCAGCAGCTTAGCTAGGGTCGGGAACGAGCAGTACTTC

V gene: TRBV9
J gene: TRBJ1-1
clone size: -
D gene: -
CDR3 protein: CASSLSRNTEAFF
CDR3 DNA: TGTGCCAGCAGCCTATCCCGGAACACTGAAGCTTTCTTT

V gene: TRBV27
J gene: TRBJ2-5
clone size: -
D gene: TRBD1
CDR3 protein: CASSSDFSGQGWETQYF
CDR3 DNA: TGTGCCAGCAGTTCTGATTTCTCGGGACAGGGGTGGGAGACCCAGTACTTC

V gene: TRBV5-6
J gene: TRBJ1-5
clone size: -
D gene: -
CDR3 protein: CASSLQEGTPQHF
CDR3 DNA: TGTGCCAGCAGCTTACAGGAGGGTACGCCCCAGCATTTT

V gene: TRBV9
J gene: TRBJ2-3
clone size: -
D gene: TRBD2
CDR3 protein: CASSVAGTSSVTDTQYF
CDR3 DNA: TGTGCCAGCAGCGTAGCCGGGACTAGTAGCGTCACAGATACGCAGTATTTT

V gene: TRBV28
J gene: TRBJ2-5
clone size: once
D gene: TRBD1
CDR3 protein: CASSPPGTGGVETQYF
CDR3 DNA: TGTGCCAGCAGTCCACCCGGGACAGGGGGCGTAGAGACCCAGTACTTC

V gene: TRBV28
J gene: TRBJ1-2
clone size: -
D gene: TRBD1
CDR3 protein: CASSFKLQGTNYGYTF
CDR3 DNA: TGTGCCAGCAGTTTCAAGCTACAGGGGACCAACTATGGCTACACCTTC

V gene: TRBV10-2
J gene: TRBJ1-2
clone size: -
D gene: TRBD1
CDR3 protein: CASSPGQGVGYYGYTF
CDR3 DNA: TGCGCCAGCAGTCCGGGACAGGGGGTGGGATACTATGGCTACACCTTC

V gene: TRBV27
J gene: TRBJ2-3
clone size: -
D gene: TRBD2
CDR3 protein: CASSLLRDRPSMGTSGRVNTQYF
CDR3 DNA: TGTGCCAGCAGTTTACTCCGGGACAGACCTTCAATGGGGACTAGCGGGAGGGTAAATACGCAGTATTTT

V gene: TRBV10-3
J gene: TRBJ2-3
clone size: -
D gene: -
CDR3 protein: CAISESGSSFSSTDTQYF
CDR3 DNA: TGTGCCATCAGTGAGTCGGGATCTAGCTTTTCTAGCACAGATACGCAGTATTTT

V gene: TRBV5-1
J gene: TRBJ2-3
clone size: -
D gene: TRBD1
CDR3 protein: CASSKDRGEDTQYF
CDR3 DNA: TGCGCCAGCAGTAAGGACAGGGGAGAGGATACGCAGTATTTT

V gene: TRBV7-2
J gene: TRBJ2-4
clone size: -
D gene: TRBD2
CDR3 protein: CASSSGLAGDKNIQYF
CDR3 DNA: TGTGCCAGCAGCTCGGGACTAGCGGGGGACAAAAACATTCAGTACTTC

V gene: TRBV28
J gene: TRBJ1-3
clone size: -
D gene: -
CDR3 protein: CASSSAQGTRDVYF
CDR3 DNA: TGTGCCAGCAGTTCAGCCCAGGGGACACGGGATGTATATTTT

V gene: TRBV6-5
J gene: TRBJ2-7
clone size: -
D gene: -
CDR3 protein: CASSYSSGGAYEQYF
CDR3 DNA: TGTGCCAGCAGTTACTCGTCCGGCGGGGCCTACGAGCAGTACTTC

V gene: TRBV7-9
J gene: TRBJ2-1
clone size: -
D gene: -
CDR3 protein: CASTEFQAVLWDEQFF
CDR3 DNA: TGTGCCAGCACCGAATTCCAAGCGGTCCTCTGGGATGAGCAGTTCTTC

V gene: TRBV7-2
J gene: TRBJ1-1
clone size: once
D gene: TRBD1
CDR3 protein: CASSLAWDSVNPQNTEAFF
CDR3 DNA: TGTGCCAGCAGCTTAGCCTGGGACAGCGTAAATCCTCAGAACACTGAAGCTTTCTTT

V gene: TRBV6-4
J gene: TRBJ2-3
clone size: -
D gene: -
CDR3 protein: CASSDGRYTDTQYF
CDR3 DNA: TGTGCCAGCAGTGACGGCCGTTACACAGATACGCAGTATTTT

V gene: TRBV6-1
J gene: TRBJ2-4
clone size: -
D gene: TRBD2
CDR3 protein: CASSELSYELAGELAKNIQYF
CDR3 DNA: TGTGCCAGCAGTGAACTATCCTACGAGCTAGCGGGGGAATTAGCCAAAAACATTCAGTACTTC

V gene: TRBV6-1
J gene: TRBJ1-2
clone size: few
D gene: TRBD1
CDR3 protein: CASSPRTGTNYGYTF
CDR3 DNA: TGTGCCAGCAGTCCCCGGACAGGAACTAACTATGGCTACACCTTC

V gene: TRBV5-1
J gene: TRBJ2-5
clone size: -
D gene: -
CDR3 protein: CASSKQDVSEETQYF
CDR3 DNA: TGCGCCAGCAGCAAGCAGGATGTATCCGAGGAGACCCAGTACTTC

V gene: TRBV5-1
J gene: TRBJ2-7
clone size: -
D gene: TRBD1
CDR3 protein: CASSVGQGYSYEQYF
CDR3 DNA: TGCGCCAGCAGCGTAGGACAGGGTTACAGCTACGAGCAGTACTTC

V gene: TRBV4-3
J gene: TRBJ2-7
clone size: -
D gene: -
CDR3 protein: CASSQDFSRWYEQYF
CDR3 DNA: TGCGCCAGCAGCCAAGATTTCTCGAGGTGGTACGAGCAGTACTTC

V gene: TRBV15
J gene: TRBJ2-5
clone size: few
D gene: TRBD2
CDR3 protein: CATSRDSGGAETQYF
CDR3 DNA: TGTGCCACCAGCAGAGACAGCGGGGGCGCAGAGACCCAGTACTTC

V gene: TRBV6-5
J gene: TRBJ1-5
clone size: -
D gene: -
CDR3 protein: CASSYGGAGQPQHF
CDR3 DNA: TGTGCCAGCAGTTACGGGGGGGCTGGTCAGCCCCAGCATTTT

V gene: TRBV6-4
J gene: TRBJ2-1
clone size: few
D gene: TRBD2
CDR3 protein: CASSDSGGRGDNEQFF
CDR3 DNA: TGTGCCAGCAGTGACTCAGGCGGGAGAGGCGACAATGAGCAGTTCTTC

V gene: TRBV7-2
J gene: TRBJ1-1
clone size: -
D gene: -
CDR3 protein: CASSFVATGTLNTEAFF
CDR3 DNA: TGTGCCAGCAGCTTTGTAGCGACCGGGACATTGAACACTGAAGCTTTCTTT

V gene: TRBV4-3
J gene: TRBJ1-4
clone size: -
D gene: -
CDR3 protein: CASSQNTRATNEKLFF
CDR3 DNA: TGCGCCAGCAGCCAAAATACGCGTGCAACTAATGAAAAACTGTTTTTT

V gene: TRBV27
J gene: TRBJ1-5
clone size: -
D gene: -
CDR3 protein: CASGLAGSNQPQHF
CDR3 DNA: TGTGCCAGCGGTTTAGCGGGGAGCAATCAGCCCCAGCATTTT

V gene: TRBV5-1
J gene: TRBJ2-3
clone size: -
D gene: TRBD1
CDR3 protein: CASSGQGTGTDTQYF
CDR3 DNA: TGCGCCAGCAGCGGACAGGGGACGGGCACAGATACGCAGTATTTT

V gene: TRBV5-6
J gene: TRBJ1-3
clone size: -
D gene: TRBD1
CDR3 protein: CASRGTGENGNTIYF
CDR3 DNA: TGTGCCAGCAGAGGGACAGGGGAAAACGGAAACACCATATATTTT

V gene: TRBV5-1
J gene: TRBJ2-3
clone size: -
D gene: -
CDR3 protein: CASSLDSSTDTQYF
CDR3 DNA: TGCGCCAGCAGCTTGGACAGCAGCACAGATACGCAGTATTTT

V gene: TRBV15
J gene: TRBJ2-3
clone size: -
D gene: TRBD2
CDR3 protein: CATSRGRLSPTSGNADTQYF
CDR3 DNA: TGTGCCACCAGCAGAGGTCGACTATCACCGACTAGCGGGAACGCAGATACGCAGTATTTT

V gene: TRBV7-6
J gene: TRBJ2-1
clone size: -
D gene: TRBD2
CDR3 protein: CASSLGPIAGVGEQFF
CDR3 DNA: TGTGCCAGCAGCTTAGGTCCTATTGCGGGAGTCGGTGAGCAGTTCTTC

V gene: TRBV25-1
J gene: TRBJ1-3
clone size: few
D gene: TRBD1
CDR3 protein: CASSGADRAGNTIYF
CDR3 DNA: TGTGCCAGCAGTGGAGCAGACAGGGCTGGAAACACCATATATTTT

V gene: TRBV5-4
J gene: TRBJ2-7
clone size: -
D gene: TRBD2
CDR3 protein: CASSSTSGLYEQYF
CDR3 DNA: TGTGCCAGCAGCTCCACTAGCGGACTGTACGAGCAGTACTTC

V gene: TRBV27
J gene: TRBJ2-7
clone size: -
D gene: -
CDR3 protein: CASSFVTGRHEQYF
CDR3 DNA: TGTGCCAGCAGTTTCGTGACAGGTCGCCACGAGCAGTACTTC

V gene: TRBV4-1
J gene: TRBJ2-3
clone size: -
D gene: TRBD2
CDR3 protein: CASSRALAGSDTQYF
CDR3 DNA: TGCGCCAGCAGCCGAGCACTAGCGGGGTCAGATACGCAGTATTTT

V gene: TRBV7-2
J gene: TRBJ1-4
clone size: -
D gene: -
CDR3 protein: CASSQGPGLNEKLFF
CDR3 DNA: TGTGCCAGCAGCCAAGGCCCGGGGTTAAATGAAAAACTGTTTTTT

V gene: TRBV4-3
J gene: TRBJ1-1
clone size: -
D gene: -
CDR3 protein: CASSQGDRNTEAFF
CDR3 DNA: TGCGCCAGCAGCCAGGGCGACAGGAACACTGAAGCTTTCTTT

V gene: TRBV5-1
J gene: TRBJ2-7
clone size: -
D gene: -
CDR3 protein: CASSLGLGQATTYEQYF
CDR3 DNA: TGCGCCAGCAGCTTGGGGTTGGGGCAGGCGACAACCTACGAGCAGTACTTC

V gene: TRBV7-9
J gene: TRBJ1-2
clone size: -
D gene: -
CDR3 protein: CASFGGGELNYGYTF
CDR3 DNA: TGTGCCAGCTTCGGGGGTGGAGAGCTTAACTATGGCTACACCTTC

V gene: TRBV21-1
J gene: TRBJ2-5
clone size: -
D gene: -
CDR3 protein: CASSKETSILETQYF
CDR3 DNA: TGTGCCAGCAGCAAAGAGACTAGTATTCTCGAGACCCAGTACTTC